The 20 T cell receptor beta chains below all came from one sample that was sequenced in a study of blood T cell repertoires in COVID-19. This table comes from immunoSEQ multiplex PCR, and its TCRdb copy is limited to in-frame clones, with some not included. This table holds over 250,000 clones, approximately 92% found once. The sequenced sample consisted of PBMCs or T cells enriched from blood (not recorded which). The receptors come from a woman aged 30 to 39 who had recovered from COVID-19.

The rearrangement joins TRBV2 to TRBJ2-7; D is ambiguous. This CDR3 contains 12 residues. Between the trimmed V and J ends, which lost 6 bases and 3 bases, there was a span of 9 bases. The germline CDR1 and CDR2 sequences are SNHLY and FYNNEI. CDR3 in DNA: TGTGCCAGCAGGAAGATACTCTACGAGCAGTACTTC. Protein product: CASRKILYEQYF. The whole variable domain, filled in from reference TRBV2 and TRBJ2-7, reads EPEVTQTPSHQVTQMGQEVILRCVPISNHLYFYWYRQILGQKVEFLVSFYNNEISEKSEIFDDQFSVERPDGSNFTLKIRSTKLEDSAMYFCASRKILYEQYFGPGTRLTVT.

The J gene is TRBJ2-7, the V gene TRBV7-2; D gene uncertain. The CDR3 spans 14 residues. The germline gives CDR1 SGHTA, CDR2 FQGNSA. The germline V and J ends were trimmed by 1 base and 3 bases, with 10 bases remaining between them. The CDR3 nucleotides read TGTGCCAGCAGCTTAGATCGACACCTCTACGAGCAGTACTTC. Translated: CASSLDRHLYEQYF.

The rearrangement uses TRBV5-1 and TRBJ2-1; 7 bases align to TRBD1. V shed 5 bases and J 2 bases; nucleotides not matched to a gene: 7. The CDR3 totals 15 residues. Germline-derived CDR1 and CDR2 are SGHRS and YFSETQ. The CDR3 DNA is TGCGCCAGCAGGATCGACAGGGTCCCCTACAATGAGCAGTTCTTC. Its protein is CASRIDRVPYNEQFF.

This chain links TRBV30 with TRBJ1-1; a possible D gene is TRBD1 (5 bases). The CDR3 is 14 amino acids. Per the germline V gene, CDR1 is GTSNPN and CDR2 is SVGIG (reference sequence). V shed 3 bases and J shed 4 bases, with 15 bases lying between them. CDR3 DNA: TGTGCCTGGAGCTCAGGACAAGGTGTCACTGAAGCTTTCTTT. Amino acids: CAWSSGQGVTEAFF.

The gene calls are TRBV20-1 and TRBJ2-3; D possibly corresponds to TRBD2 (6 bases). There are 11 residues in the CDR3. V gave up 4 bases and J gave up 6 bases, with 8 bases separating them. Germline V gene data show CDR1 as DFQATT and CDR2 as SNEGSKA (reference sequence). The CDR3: CSANRGDTQYF. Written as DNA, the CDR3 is TGCAGTGCTAATCGGGGGGATACGCAGTATTTT.

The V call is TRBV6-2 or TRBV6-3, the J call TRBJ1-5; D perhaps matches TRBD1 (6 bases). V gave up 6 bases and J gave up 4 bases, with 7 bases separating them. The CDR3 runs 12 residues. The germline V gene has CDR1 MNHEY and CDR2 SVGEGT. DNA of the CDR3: TGTGCCAGCAGCAGGGGAAATCAGCCCCAGCATTTT. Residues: CASSRGNQPQHF.

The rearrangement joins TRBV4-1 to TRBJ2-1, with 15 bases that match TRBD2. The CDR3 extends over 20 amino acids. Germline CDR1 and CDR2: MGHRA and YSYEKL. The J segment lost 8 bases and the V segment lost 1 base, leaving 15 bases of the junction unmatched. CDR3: CASSQVGLAGGPEREDEQFF. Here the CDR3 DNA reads TGCGCCAGCAGCCAAGTCGGACTAGCGGGAGGGCCAGAACGAGAAGATGAGCAGTTCTTC.

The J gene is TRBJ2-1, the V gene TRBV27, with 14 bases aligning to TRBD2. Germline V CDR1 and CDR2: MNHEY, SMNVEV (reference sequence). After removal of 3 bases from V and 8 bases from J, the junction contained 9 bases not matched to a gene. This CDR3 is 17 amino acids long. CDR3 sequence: CASSFPAGTSGSYEQFF. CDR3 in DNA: TGTGCCAGCAGTTTCCCAGCCGGGACTAGCGGGAGTTATGAGCAGTTCTTC.

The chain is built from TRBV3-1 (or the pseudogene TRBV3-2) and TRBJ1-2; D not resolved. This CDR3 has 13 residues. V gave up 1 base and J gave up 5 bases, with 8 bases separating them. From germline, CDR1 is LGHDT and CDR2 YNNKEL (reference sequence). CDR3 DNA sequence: TGTGCCAGCAGCCAAGTATCAGCGTATGGCTACACCTTC. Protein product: CASSQVSAYGYTF.

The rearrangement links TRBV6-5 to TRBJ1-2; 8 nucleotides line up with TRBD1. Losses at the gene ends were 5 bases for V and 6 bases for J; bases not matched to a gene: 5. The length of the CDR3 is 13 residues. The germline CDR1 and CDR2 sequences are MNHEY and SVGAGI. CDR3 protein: CASSPQGADGYTF. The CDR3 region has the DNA TGTGCCAGCAGTCCTCAGGGGGCGGATGGCTACACCTTC.

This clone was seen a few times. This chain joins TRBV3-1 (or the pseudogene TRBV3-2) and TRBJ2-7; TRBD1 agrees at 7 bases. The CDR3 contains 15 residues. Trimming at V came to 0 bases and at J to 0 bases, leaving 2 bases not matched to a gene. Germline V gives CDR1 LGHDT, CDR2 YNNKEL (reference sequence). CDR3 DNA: TGTGCCAGCAGCCAAGATTGGGACAGCTCCTACGAGCAGTACTTC. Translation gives CASSQDWDSSYEQYF.

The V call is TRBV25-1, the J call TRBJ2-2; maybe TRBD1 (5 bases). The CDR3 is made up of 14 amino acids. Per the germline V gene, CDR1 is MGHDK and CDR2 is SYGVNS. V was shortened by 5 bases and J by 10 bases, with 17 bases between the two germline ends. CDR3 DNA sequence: TGTGCCAGCAGTCAAGGACCCCTCAGGGCGGAGCTGTTTTTT. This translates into CASSQGPLRAELFF.

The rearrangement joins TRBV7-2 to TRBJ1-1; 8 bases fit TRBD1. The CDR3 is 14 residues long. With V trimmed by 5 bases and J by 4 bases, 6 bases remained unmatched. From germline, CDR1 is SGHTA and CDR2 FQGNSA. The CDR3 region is CASSPTTGGTEAFF. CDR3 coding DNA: TGTGCCAGCAGCCCCACTACAGGGGGCACTGAAGCTTTCTTT. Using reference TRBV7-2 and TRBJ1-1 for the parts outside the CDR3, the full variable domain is GAGVSQSPSNKVTEKGKDVELRCDPISGHTALYWYRQSLGQGLEFLIYFQGNSAPDKSGLPSDRFSAERTGGSVSTLTIQRTQQEDSAVYLCASSPTTGGTEAFFGQGTRLTVV.

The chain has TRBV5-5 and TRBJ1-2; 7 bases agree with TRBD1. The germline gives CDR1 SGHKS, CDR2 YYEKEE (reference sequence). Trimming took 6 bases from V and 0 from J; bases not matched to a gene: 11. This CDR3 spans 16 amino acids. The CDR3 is CASNLYPGQPNYGYTF. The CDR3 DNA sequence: TGTGCCAGCAACTTATACCCGGGACAGCCTAACTATGGCTACACCTTC. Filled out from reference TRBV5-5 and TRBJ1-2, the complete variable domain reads DAGVTQSPTHLIKTRGQQVTLRCSPISGHKSVSWYQQVLGQGPQFIFQYYEKEERGRGNFPDRFSARQFPNYSSELNVNALLLGDSALYLCASNLYPGQPNYGYTFGSGTRLTVV.

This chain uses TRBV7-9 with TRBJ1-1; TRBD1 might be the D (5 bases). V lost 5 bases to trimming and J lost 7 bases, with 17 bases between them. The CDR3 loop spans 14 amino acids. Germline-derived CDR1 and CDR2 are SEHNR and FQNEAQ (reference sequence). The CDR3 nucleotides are TGTGCCAGCAGCCGTTCGGGGGTGGAGGGTGAAGCTTTCTTT. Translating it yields CASSRSGVEGEAFF. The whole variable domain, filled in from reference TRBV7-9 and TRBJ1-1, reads DTGVSQNPRHKITKRGQNVTFRCDPISEHNRLYWYRQTLGQGPEFLTYFQNEAQLEKSRLLSDRFSAERPKGSFSTLEIQRTEQGDSAMYLCASSRSGVEGEAFFGQGTRLTVV.

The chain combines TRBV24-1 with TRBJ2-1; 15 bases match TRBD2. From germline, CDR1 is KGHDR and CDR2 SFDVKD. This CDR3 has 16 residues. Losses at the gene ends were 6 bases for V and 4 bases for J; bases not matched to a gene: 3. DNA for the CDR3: TGTGCCACCAGTAGGACTAGCGGGAGGGGGTACAATGAGCAGTTCTTC. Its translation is CATSRTSGRGYNEQFF.

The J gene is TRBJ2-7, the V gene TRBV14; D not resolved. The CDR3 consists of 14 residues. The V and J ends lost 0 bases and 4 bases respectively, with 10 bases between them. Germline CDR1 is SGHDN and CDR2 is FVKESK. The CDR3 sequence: CASSQDLFRYEQYF. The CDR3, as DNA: TGTGCCAGCAGCCAAGATTTATTCCGGTACGAGCAGTACTTC. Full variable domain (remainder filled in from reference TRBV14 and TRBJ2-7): EAGVTQFPSHSVIEKGQTVTLRCDPISGHDNLYWYRRVMGKEIKFLLHFVKESKQDESGMPNNRFLAERTGGTYSTLKVQPAELEDSGVYFCASSQDLFRYEQYFGPGTRLTVT.

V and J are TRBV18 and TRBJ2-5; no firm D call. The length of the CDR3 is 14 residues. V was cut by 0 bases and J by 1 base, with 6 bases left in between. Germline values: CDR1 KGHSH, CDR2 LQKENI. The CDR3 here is CASSPPRFQETQYF. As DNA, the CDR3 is TGTGCCAGCTCACCACCCAGGTTCCAAGAGACCCAGTACTTC.

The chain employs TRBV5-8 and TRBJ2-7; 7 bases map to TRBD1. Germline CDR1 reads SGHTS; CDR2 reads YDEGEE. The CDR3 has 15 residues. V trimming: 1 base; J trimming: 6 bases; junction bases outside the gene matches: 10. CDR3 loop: CASSLMLGRGIEQYF. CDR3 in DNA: TGTGCCAGCAGCTTGATGTTGGGCAGGGGGATCGAGCAGTACTTC.

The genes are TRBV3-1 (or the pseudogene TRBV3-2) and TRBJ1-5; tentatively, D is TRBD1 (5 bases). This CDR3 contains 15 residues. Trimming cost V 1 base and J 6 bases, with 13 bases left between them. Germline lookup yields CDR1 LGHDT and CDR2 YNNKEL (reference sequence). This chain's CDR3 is CASSQGLQESQPQHF. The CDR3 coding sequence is TGTGCCAGCAGCCAAGGTTTACAGGAAAGTCAGCCCCAGCATTTT.